This T cell receptor (beta chain) comes out of a study of T cell repertoires in cytomegalovirus infection. At the level of the study: CMV epitopes, recently identified HLA-C-restricted and well-studied HLA-B-restricted, were used. An indication of both CMV infection and matching HLA type came from public TCR beta signatures.

Points on this clonotype: No antigen is known for it.

Germline V CDR1 and CDR2: PRHDT, FYEKMQ (reference sequence). With V trimmed by 6 bases and J by 2 bases, 16 bases remained unmatched. The CDR3 sequence is 19 residues long. TCRdb re-called the reads through MiXCR, storing one row per CDR3 protein. The sample gives about 220,000 distinct CDR3 sequences, approximately 38% of which show up once; approximately 59% is in the top ten. This specimen was CD8+ T cells from cultured PBMCs, taken from culture after CMV antigen stimulation. The chain couples TRBV13 to TRBJ2-2, with 9 bases fitting TRBD2. This clonotype was sampled from a human donor in good health (CMV status not recorded). Some clones in this sample may be carry-over from other donors' samples. The chain's CDR3 is CASSFIVPSSGTNTGELFF. The CDR3, as DNA: TGTGCCAGCAGTTTTATAGTCCCCTCTAGCGGGACCAACACCGGGGAGCTGTTTTTT. The full variable domain, in which reference TRBV13 and TRBJ2-2 provide the parts outside the CDR3, is AAGVIQSPRHLIKEKRETATLKCYPIPRHDTVYWYQQGPGQDPQFLISFYEKMQSDKGSIPDRFSAQQFSDYHSELNMSSLELGDSALYFCASSFIVPSSGTNTGELFFGEGSRLTVL.